The 32 T cell receptor beta chains below come from one sample, sequenced in a study of T cell responses to AZD1222 COVID-19 vaccine. Sequencing used immunoSEQ multiplex PCR; TCRdb keeps in-frame clones, though not all of them. The sample holds about 130,000 clones, around 90% seen once. Sequencing was performed on peripheral blood, taken 28 days after the second AZD1222 dose. These receptors all come from an adult who received the AZD1222 COVID-19 vaccine.

The chain carries TRBV28 and TRBJ1-5; no firm D call. This CDR3 has 16 residues. The V and J ends lost 2 bases and 2 bases respectively, with 13 bases between them. Germline assignment: CDR1 MDHEN and CDR2 SYDVKM. The CDR3 DNA follows: TGTGCCAGCAGTTTACCCAGAAACGCTCGCAATCAGCCCCAGCATTTT. Protein product: CASSLPRNARNQPQHF.

This CDR3 reads CASSRRANYGYTF. The CDR3 DNA reads TGTGCCAGTAGCCGGAGGGCAAACTATGGCTACACCTTC. J is TRBJ1-2 and V is TRBV19, with D hard to call. Trimming removed 6 bases at V and 2 bases at J, with 10 bases between. Germline values: CDR1 LNHDA, CDR2 SQIVND (reference sequence). The CDR3 totals 13 residues.

The chain uses TRBV6-5 and TRBJ2-1; TRBD1 agrees at 10 bases. Germline loops: CDR1 MNHEY, CDR2 SVGAGI. V lost 0 bases to trimming and J lost 12 bases; unmatched junction nucleotides: 8. This CDR3 spans 15 amino acids. The CDR3 region is CASSYSETGGTGQFF. CDR3 DNA: TGTGCCAGCAGTTACTCCGAGACAGGGGGCACTGGGCAGTTCTTC.

This clone has just a few counts. The chain links TRBV7-8 to TRBJ1-2; maybe TRBD1 (6 bases). Germline V gene lookup returns CDR1 SGHVS and CDR2 FQNEAQ. V was pared by 5 bases and J by 5 bases, with 21 bases between. CDR3 size: 16 residues. Written as DNA, the CDR3 is TGTGCCAGCAGCCGGACAGCAACTGGGCCGTGGTATGGCTACACCTTC. As protein: CASSRTATGPWYGYTF. The full variable domain, in which reference TRBV7-8 and TRBJ1-2 provide the parts outside the CDR3, is GAGVSQSPRYKVAKRGQDVALRCDPISGHVSLFWYQQALGQGPEFLTYFQNEAQLDKSGLPSDRFFAERPEGSVSTLKIQRTQQEDSAVYLCASSRTATGPWYGYTFGSGTRLTVV.

J is TRBJ2-7 and V is TRBV5-5; D remains ambiguous. Germline V gene sequence: CDR1 SGHKS, CDR2 YYEKEE (reference sequence). V was shortened by 5 bases and J by 4 bases, with 10 bases between the two germline ends. The CDR3 covers 12 residues. The DNA of the CDR3 is TGTGCCAGCAGTTATAGAGTATACGAGCAGTACTTC. It codes for CASSYRVYEQYF.

The rearrangement joins TRBV12-3 or TRBV12-4 to TRBJ2-5; 7 nucleotides agree with TRBD1. There are 13 residues in the CDR3. With 6 bases clipped from V and 9 bases from J, the junction kept 10 bases outside the gene matches. In DNA form, the CDR3 reads TGTGCCAGCAGGGGGACAGTCCGTTGGGCCCAGTACTTC. The encoded protein is CASRGTVRWAQYF.

This clone was observed a single time. J is TRBJ1-6 and V is TRBV3-1 (or the pseudogene TRBV3-2); 12 bases match TRBD1. CDR1 LGHDT and CDR2 YNNKEL come from the germline V gene (reference sequence). The CDR3 is 16 amino acids. With V trimmed by 3 bases and J by 12 bases, 9 bases remained unmatched. The CDR3 DNA reads TGTGCCAGCAGCCAGGCCGGGACAGGGGGCCGGGTACCCCTCCACTTT. As protein: CASSQAGTGGRVPLHF.

This chain uses TRBV4-3 with TRBJ2-7; D is perhaps TRBD2 (6 bases). V was trimmed by 4 bases and J by 0 bases, leaving 13 bases between them. CDR3 size: 15 residues. CDR1 is LGHNA and CDR2 is YSLEER in the germline V gene. In DNA form, the CDR3 reads TGCGCCAGCAGCCGTGGTTCGGGGGACTCCTACGAGCAGTACTTC. This translates into CASSRGSGDSYEQYF.

The rearrangement uses TRBV6-2 or TRBV6-3 and TRBJ2-1; D possibly uses TRBD1 or TRBD2 (5 bases each). This CDR3 region has 14 residues. The V end lost 3 bases, the J end lost 6 bases, and 12 bases lay between the germline ends. Germline V gene lookup returns CDR1 MNHEY and CDR2 SVGEGT. The CDR3 nucleotides are TGTGCCAGCAGTTATGGGACCGAGGGCAATGAGCAGTTCTTC. Encoded protein: CASSYGTEGNEQFF.

V gene TRBV28 combines with J gene TRBJ2-1; 7 nucleotides match TRBD2. The CDR3 length is 15 residues. Germline V gives CDR1 MDHEN, CDR2 SYDVKM. The ends lost 3 bases at V and 6 bases at J; junction bases unmatched: 8. The CDR3 spells CASSFDRTSFNEQFF. Written as DNA, the CDR3 is TGTGCCAGCAGTTTCGATCGGACTAGTTTCAATGAGCAGTTCTTC.

The chain uses TRBV6-2 or TRBV6-3 and TRBJ2-7, with D possibly matching TRBD1 (5 bases). This CDR3 contains 15 residues. The V end was cut by 7 bases, the J end by 2 bases, with 18 bases between. Germline V gene lookup returns CDR1 MNHEY and CDR2 SVGEGT. The CDR3 loop reads CASTPPAGFAYEQYF. Written as DNA, the CDR3 is TGTGCCAGCACCCCCCCGGCAGGGTTTGCCTACGAGCAGTACTTC.

The chain couples TRBV9 to TRBJ2-1; D is ambiguous. Trimming removed 4 bases at V and 10 bases at J, with 15 bases between. The CDR3 is made up of 13 amino acids. Germline V lookup: CDR1 SGDLS, CDR2 YYNGEE. The CDR3 DNA reads TGTGCCAGCAGCACCACCTCTAGAGGCGAGCAGTTCTTC. Its translation is CASSTTSRGEQFF.

DNA of the CDR3: TGTGCCAGCTCACCGACGGGACCCACAGATACGCAGTATTTT. It specifies CASSPTGPTDTQYF. V gene TRBV18 combines with J gene TRBJ2-3; either TRBD1 or TRBD2 may fit D (5 bases each). V lost 3 bases and J 2 bases, leaving 9 bases between the germline ends. This CDR3 has 14 residues. CDR1 is KGHSH and CDR2 is LQKENI in the germline V gene.

The chain joins TRBV19 to TRBJ2-1, with D unclear. The V end lost 10 bases, the J end lost 3 bases, and 13 bases lay between the germline ends. CDR1 is LNHDA and CDR2 is SQIVND in the germline V gene (reference sequence). This CDR3 has 13 amino acids. The CDR3 bases are TGTGCCACTTTGATTCCAGGCTACAATGAGCAGTTCTTC. Protein sequence: CATLIPGYNEQFF. Using reference TRBV19 and TRBJ2-1 for the parts outside the CDR3, the full variable domain is DGGITQSPKYLFRKEGQNVTLSCEQNLNHDAMYWYRQDPGQGLRLIYYSQIVNDFQKGDIAEGYSVSREKKESFPLTVTSAQKNPTAFYLCATLIPGYNEQFFGPGTRLTVL.

This rearrangement joins TRBV30 to TRBJ2-7; 9 bases align to TRBD1. Germline values: CDR1 GTSNPN, CDR2 SVGIG (reference sequence). V was clipped by 5 bases and J by 6 bases; unmatched bases: 8. CDR3 length: 13 residues. The CDR3 region has the DNA TGTGCCTGGGACCGGGACAGGGTCCGCGAGCAGTACTTC. Translation: CAWDRDRVREQYF.

The rearrangement uses TRBV6-1 and TRBJ2-1, with D possibly being TRBD1 (6 bases). V lost 0 bases, J lost 9 bases, and 9 bases lay in between. Germline CDR1 reads MNHNS; CDR2 reads SASEGT. The CDR3 sequence is 13 residues long. The CDR3 sequence is CASSEAKGGEQFF. The CDR3, as DNA: TGTGCCAGCAGTGAAGCGAAAGGGGGTGAGCAGTTCTTC.

This clone was seen more than once but under ten times. The chain joins TRBV7-2 to TRBJ1-1, with D maybe TRBD1 (5 bases). V was pared by 2 bases and J by 9 bases, with 10 bases between. The V gene's germline CDR1 is SGHTA and CDR2 FQGNSA. This CDR3 is built from 12 residues. The CDR3 sequence is CASSLRDGQAFF. CDR3 bases: TGTGCCAGCAGCTTAAGGGACGGCCAAGCTTTCTTT. Using reference TRBV7-2 and TRBJ1-1 for the parts outside the CDR3, the full variable domain is GAGVSQSPSNKVTEKGKDVELRCDPISGHTALYWYRQSLGQGLEFLIYFQGNSAPDKSGLPSDRFSAERTGGSVSTLTIQRTQQEDSAVYLCASSLRDGQAFFGQGTRLTVV.

The chain couples TRBV11-2 to TRBJ2-1, with D tentatively TRBD1 or TRBD2 (5 bases each). V was cut by 5 bases and J by 8 bases, with 10 bases left in between. The CDR3 covers 12 residues. The germline CDR1 and CDR2 sequences are SGHAT and FQNNGV. The CDR3 here is CASSPRGHEQFF. DNA for the CDR3: TGTGCCAGCAGCCCTCGGGGCCATGAGCAGTTCTTC.

V and J are TRBV19 and TRBJ2-2, with TRBD2 identical over 9 bases. The V and J ends lost 7 bases and 3 bases, in that order; junction bases with no gene match: 3. The CDR3 runs 14 residues. Looked up from germline, CDR1 is LNHDA and CDR2 is SQIVND (reference sequence). CDR3 sequence (DNA): TGTGCCAGTAATGGACTAGCGTACACCGGGGAGCTGTTTTTT. The encoded protein is CASNGLAYTGELFF.

The chain employs TRBV30 and TRBJ1-2; D is unresolved. Germline V gene lookup returns CDR1 GTSNPN and CDR2 SVGIG (reference sequence). This CDR3 has 14 amino acids. V lost 3 bases and J 1 base, leaving 12 bases between the germline ends. The CDR3 loop is CAWRRVPNNYGYTF. Written as DNA, the CDR3 is TGTGCCTGGAGACGGGTGCCCAATAACTATGGCTACACCTTC.

Worth noting for this clone: This sample includes further DNA sequences coding for the same CDR3. The chain recombines TRBV19 with TRBJ1-5, with D maybe TRBD1 (6 bases). The CDR3 runs 13 residues. The germline V and J ends were trimmed by 5 bases and 4 bases, with 9 bases remaining between them. Looked up from germline, CDR1 is LNHDA and CDR2 is SQIVND (reference sequence). The CDR3 nucleotides are TGTGCCAGTAGTGGTACAGGGAATCAGCCCCAGCATTTT. The encoded protein is CASSGTGNQPQHF.

This clone was found once. The chain couples TRBV7-8 to TRBJ1-6, with D possibly being TRBD1 (5 bases). The germline V gene encodes CDR1 SGHVS and CDR2 FQNEAQ. The CDR3 length is 15 residues. V lost 5 bases, J lost 2 bases, and 10 bases lay in between. The CDR3 sequence: CASSPGQTYNSPLHF. CDR3 nucleotides: TGTGCCAGCAGCCCAGGACAAACCTATAATTCACCCCTCCACTTT.

The rearrangement links TRBV29-1 to TRBJ1-5, with D possibly TRBD1 on 5 matching bases. V dropped 0 bases and J dropped 6 bases, with 6 bases sitting between them. The CDR3 is 12 residues long. Germline CDR1 is SQVTM and CDR2 is ANQGSEA. As DNA, the CDR3 is TGCAGCGTTGAAGATCAGGGTCAGCCCCAGCATTTT. This gives the protein CSVEDQGQPQHF.

This clone was counted a single time. The chain combines TRBV18 with TRBJ1-6; perhaps TRBD1 as D (6 bases). The CDR3 spans 13 residues. CDR1 and CDR2 (germline): KGHSH, LQKENI. V lost 9 bases to trimming and J lost 5 bases, with 11 bases between them. This CDR3 is CASTGQHNSPLHF. Here the CDR3 DNA reads TGTGCCAGTACAGGACAGCATAATTCACCCCTCCACTTT.

V gene TRBV9 combines with J gene TRBJ2-3, with D perhaps given as TRBD1 or TRBD2 (7 bases each). This CDR3 region has 16 residues. Germline-derived CDR1 and CDR2 are SGDLS and YYNGEE. V dropped 1 base and J dropped 4 bases, with 16 bases sitting between them. CDR3 in amino acids: CASSVSQGGGPDTQYF. The CDR3, as DNA: TGTGCCAGCAGCGTATCCCAGGGGGGGGGCCCAGATACGCAGTATTTT.

The rearrangement uses TRBV5-1 and TRBJ2-6; no clear D. The CDR3 runs 14 residues. With 1 base removed from V and 4 bases from J, the gap between germline ends came to 6 bases. In germline, CDR1 is SGHRS, CDR2 YFSETQ. CDR3 in amino acids: CASSLNWGANVLTF. The CDR3 nucleotides read TGCGCCAGCAGCTTGAATTGGGGGGCCAACGTCCTGACTTTC.

The genes are TRBV28 and TRBJ2-7, with D possibly TRBD1 on 6 matching bases. V lost 4 bases, J lost 5 bases, and 15 bases lay in between. The CDR3 loop spans 14 amino acids. CDR1 MDHEN and CDR2 SYDVKM come from the germline V gene. The CDR3 protein is CASSSDTGLDEQYF. The CDR3 DNA reads as TGTGCCAGCAGTTCCGATACAGGGTTGGACGAGCAGTACTTC.

In regard to this clone: The sample contains more than one DNA sequence encoding this CDR3. The chain carries TRBV7-2 and TRBJ1-3; 7 nucleotides line up with TRBD1. The V gene's germline CDR1 is SGHTA and CDR2 FQGNSA. The V segment lost 0 bases and the J segment 4 bases; nucleotides outside the gene matches: 3. The CDR3 covers 15 residues. CDR3 in amino acids: CASSLALTGGNTIYF. DNA of the CDR3: TGTGCCAGCAGCTTAGCGCTGACAGGGGGAAACACCATATATTTT.

The chain employs TRBV19 and TRBJ1-6; D remains ambiguous. V was pared by 5 bases and J by 7 bases, with 12 bases between. The CDR3 consists of 14 residues. Germline V gene sequence: CDR1 LNHDA, CDR2 SQIVND (reference sequence). The CDR3 here is CASSSYLENSPLHF. CDR3 bases: TGTGCCAGTAGTTCTTACCTGGAGAATTCACCCCTCCACTTT.

The rearrangement joins TRBV6-2 or TRBV6-3 to TRBJ2-3; 13 positions agree with TRBD2. Trimming at V came to 6 bases and at J to 0 bases, leaving 9 bases not matched to a gene. Germline V gene sequence: CDR1 MNHEY, CDR2 SVGEGT. The CDR3 runs to 18 residues. CDR3 nucleotides: TGTGCCAGCAGCCTAAATTTACTAGCGGGAGGGAGCACAGATACGCAGTATTTT. Translation gives CASSLNLLAGGSTDTQYF.

The chain combines TRBV7-2 with TRBJ2-3; D possibly corresponds to TRBD1 (6 bases). V lost 1 base and J lost 6, with 14 bases in between. The CDR3 runs 15 residues. The germline V gene encodes CDR1 SGHTA and CDR2 FQGNSA. As DNA, the CDR3 is TGTGCCAGCAGCTTAGATAGGGGGATGCGGGATACGCAGTATTTT. Its translation: CASSLDRGMRDTQYF.

V usage is TRBV15 and J usage is TRBJ2-7; TRBD1 agrees at 9 bases. V lost 0 bases, J lost 6 bases, and 6 bases stayed unmatched. The CDR3 runs 15 residues. The germline V gene has CDR1 LNHNV and CDR2 YYDKDF (reference sequence). The CDR3 coding sequence is TGTGCCACCAGCAGAGACGGGACAGGGTACGGCGAGCAGTACTTC. It codes for CATSRDGTGYGEQYF.